The T cell receptor beta chain under discussion was sequenced for a study of T cells in Graves' hyperthyroidism and ophthalmopathy. Study-wide points: Most thyroid clonotypes expanded above 0.001 appeared in blood too.

Trimming removed 0 bases from V and 4 bases from J; junction bases left unmatched: 6. The CDR3 sequence is 15 residues long. The germline V gene has CDR1 MGHRA and CDR2 YSYEKL. Amplification targeted TCR beta CDR3 regions from RNA transcripts. A set of HTBI primers served as the primers for a first-round RT-PCR of the TCR CDR3. TCRdb analysed the multiplex PCR reads with MiXCR anew, one entry per CDR3 protein. Of around 340,000 distinct CDR3 sequences listed, approximately 15% are singletons. As regards this clonotype: Its antigen is not known.

The chain links TRBV4-1 to TRBJ2-7; 7 positions agree with TRBD1. Sequences were obtained from blood. This TCR derives from a man aged 25 to 45 with Graves' hyperthyroidism. DNA for the CDR3: TGCGCCAGCAGCCAAGATGGGGACAGCTATTACGAGCAGTACTTC. Translating gives CASSQDGDSYYEQYF.